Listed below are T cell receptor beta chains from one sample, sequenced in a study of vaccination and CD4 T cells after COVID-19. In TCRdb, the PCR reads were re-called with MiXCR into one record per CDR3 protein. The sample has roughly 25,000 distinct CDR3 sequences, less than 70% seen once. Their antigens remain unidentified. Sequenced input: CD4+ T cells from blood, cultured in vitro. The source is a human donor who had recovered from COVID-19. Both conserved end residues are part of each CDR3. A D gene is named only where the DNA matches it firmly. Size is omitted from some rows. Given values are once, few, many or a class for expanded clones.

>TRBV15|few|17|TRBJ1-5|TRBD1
CATSTLDRVQNNQPQHF
TGTGCCACCAGCACCCTGGACAGGGTCCAGAACAATCAGCCCCAGCATTTT
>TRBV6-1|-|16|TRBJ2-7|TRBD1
CASSVRPGTGFYEQYF
TGTGCCAGCAGTGTCAGACCCGGGACAGGGTTCTACGAGCAGTACTTC
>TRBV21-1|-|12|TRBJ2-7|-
CASSSQGYEQYF
TGTGCCAGCAGCAGTCAGGGGTACGAGCAGTACTTC
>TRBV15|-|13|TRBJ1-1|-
CATSRGTGSGAFF
TGTGCCACCAGCAGAGGGACGGGAAGTGGGGCTTTCTTT
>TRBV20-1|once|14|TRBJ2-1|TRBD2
CSAVMSGRLYEQFF
TGCAGTGCTGTTATGAGCGGGAGATTGTATGAGCAGTTCTTC
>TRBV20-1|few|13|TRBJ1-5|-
CSGVVGANQPQHF
TGCAGTGGGGTTGTGGGGGCGAATCAGCCCCAGCATTTT
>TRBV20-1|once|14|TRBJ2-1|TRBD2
CSARDLAGYNEQFF
TGCAGTGCTAGAGATCTAGCGGGATACAATGAGCAGTTCTTC
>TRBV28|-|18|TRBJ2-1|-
CASSLFRAPRRGVDEQFF
TGTGCCAGCAGTTTGTTTAGGGCGCCACGCCGAGGGGTCGATGAGCAGTTCTTC
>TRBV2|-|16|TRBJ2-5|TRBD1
CASSLHRRDSQETQYF
TGTGCCAGCAGTTTACACCGACGGGACAGCCAAGAGACCCAGTACTTC
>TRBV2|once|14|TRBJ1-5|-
CASSDAFTNQPQHF
TGTGCCAGCAGTGACGCGTTTACTAATCAGCCCCAGCATTTT
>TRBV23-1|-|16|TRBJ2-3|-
CASSRSGVSLPDTQYF
TGCGCCAGCAGTCGGTCGGGGGTAAGCCTTCCAGATACGCAGTATTTT
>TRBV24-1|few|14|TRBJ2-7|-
CATSDPRRSYEQYF
TGTGCCACCAGTGACCCCAGGCGCTCCTACGAGCAGTACTTC
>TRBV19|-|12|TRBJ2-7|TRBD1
CASSTLQGGQYF
TGTGCCAGTAGTACGCTACAGGGGGGGCAGTACTTC
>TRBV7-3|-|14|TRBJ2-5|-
CASSLTGGQETQYF
TGTGCCAGCAGCTTAACCGGAGGACAAGAGACCCAGTACTTC
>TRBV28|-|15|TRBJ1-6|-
CASFSAQNGHSPLHF
TGTGCCAGCTTTTCTGCCCAAAACGGGCATTCACCCCTCCACTTT
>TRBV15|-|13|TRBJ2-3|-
CATGRGSTDTQYF
TGTGCCACGGGACGGGGGAGCACAGATACGCAGTATTTT
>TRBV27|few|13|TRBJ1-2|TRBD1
CASRPGAGGGYTF
TGTGCCAGCCGACCCGGGGCAGGGGGTGGCTACACCTTC
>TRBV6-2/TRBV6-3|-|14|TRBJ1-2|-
CASSYQGNLYGYTF
TGTGCCAGCAGTTACCAGGGAAACCTCTATGGCTACACCTTC
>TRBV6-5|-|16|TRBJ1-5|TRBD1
CASSYRSDRVRGPQHF
TGTGCCAGCAGTTACAGATCGGACAGGGTGAGGGGGCCCCAGCATTTT
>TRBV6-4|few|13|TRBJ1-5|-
CASSAYPNQPQHF
TGTGCCAGCAGTGCTTATCCGAATCAGCCCCAGCATTTT
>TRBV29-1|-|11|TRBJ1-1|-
CSVRDRTEAFF
TGCAGCGTCAGGGATCGGACTGAAGCTTTCTTT
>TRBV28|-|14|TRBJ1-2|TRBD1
CASSSPGRGPGYTF
TGTGCCAGCAGTTCCCCCGGGAGGGGGCCTGGCTACACCTTC
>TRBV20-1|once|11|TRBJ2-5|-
CSVLDSETQYF
TGCAGTGTGCTGGATTCGGAGACCCAGTACTTC
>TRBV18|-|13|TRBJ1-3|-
CASSPGSGNTIYF
TGTGCCAGCTCACCGGGCTCTGGAAACACCATATATTTT
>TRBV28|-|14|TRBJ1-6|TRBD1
CASSLTGYNSPLHF
TGTGCCAGCAGTTTGACAGGGTATAATTCACCCCTCCACTTT
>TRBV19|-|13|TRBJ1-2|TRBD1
CASSILTGDGYTF
TGTGCCAGTAGTATCTTGACAGGGGATGGCTACACCTTC
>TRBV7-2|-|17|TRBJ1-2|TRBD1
CASITGGQGAPFYGYTF
TGTGCCAGCATCACGGGGGGACAGGGGGCTCCGTTTTATGGCTACACCTTC
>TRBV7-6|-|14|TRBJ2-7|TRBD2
CASRSGLGLYEQYF
TGTGCCAGCAGGTCGGGACTAGGTCTTTACGAGCAGTACTTC
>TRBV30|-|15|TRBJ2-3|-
CAWSVGRIASDTQYF
TGTGCCTGGAGTGTCGGTAGGATAGCTTCAGATACGCAGTATTTT
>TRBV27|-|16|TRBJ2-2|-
CASSRWGVEDTGELFF
TGTGCCAGCAGTAGGTGGGGGGTCGAAGACACCGGGGAGCTGTTTTTT
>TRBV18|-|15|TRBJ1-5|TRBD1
CASSSRGQGYRPQHF
TGTGCCAGCTCCTCCAGGGGACAGGGGTATCGGCCCCAGCATTTT
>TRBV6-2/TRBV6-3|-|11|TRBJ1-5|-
CASSDGAPQHF
TGTGCCAGCAGTGACGGAGCGCCCCAGCATTTT
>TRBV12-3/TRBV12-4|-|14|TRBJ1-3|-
CASSQGAQGNTIYF
TGTGCCAGCAGCCAAGGGGCTCAGGGAAACACCATATATTTT
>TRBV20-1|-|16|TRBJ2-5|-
CSATQGIGSPRRTQYF
TGCAGTGCGACACAGGGAATTGGGAGCCCGAGGAGGACCCAGTACTTC
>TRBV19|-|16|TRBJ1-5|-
CASSPTGLFLSQPQHF
TGTGCCAGTAGCCCAACGGGTCTCTTTCTCAGTCAGCCCCAGCATTTT
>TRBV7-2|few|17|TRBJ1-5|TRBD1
CASSSPQGIGGNQPQHF
TGTGCCAGCAGCTCCCCACAGGGGATCGGGGGCAATCAGCCCCAGCATTTT
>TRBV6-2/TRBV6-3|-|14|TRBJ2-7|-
CASSWEDTAYEQYF
TGTGCCAGCAGTTGGGAGGACACCGCCTACGAGCAGTACTTC
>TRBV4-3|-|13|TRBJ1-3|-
CASSQWRGDTIYF
TGCGCCAGCAGCCAATGGCGGGGAGACACCATATATTTT
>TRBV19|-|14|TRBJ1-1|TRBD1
CASSIKGAQTEAFF
TGTGCCAGTAGTATTAAGGGGGCGCAAACTGAAGCTTTCTTT
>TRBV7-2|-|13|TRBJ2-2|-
CASNPEGTGELFF
TGTGCCAGCAACCCTGAGGGGACCGGGGAGCTGTTTTTT
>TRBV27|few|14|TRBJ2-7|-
CASSPQTVSYEQYF
TGTGCCAGCAGTCCACAGACAGTCTCCTACGAGCAGTACTTC
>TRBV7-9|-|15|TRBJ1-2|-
CASSSITGPDYGYTF
TGTGCCAGCAGCTCAATTACAGGGCCTGATTATGGCTACACCTTC
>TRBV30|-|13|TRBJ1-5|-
CAWSEGGNQPQHF
TGTGCCTGGAGTGAGGGGGGCAATCAGCCCCAGCATTTT
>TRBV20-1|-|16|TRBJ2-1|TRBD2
CSATQRAGGKLNEQFF
TGCAGTGCCACCCAGCGAGCGGGAGGGAAACTCAATGAGCAGTTCTTC
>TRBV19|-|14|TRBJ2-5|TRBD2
CASRSAGGKKTQYF
TGTGCCAGTAGGTCAGCGGGGGGGAAGAAGACCCAGTACTTC